A selection of T cell receptor beta chains follows, all from one sample in a study of cytomegalovirus exposure and HLA in healthy donors. Clones were sequenced by immunoSEQ multiplex PCR, and TCRdb holds only the in-frame ones, with some missing. In all, the sample yields fewer than 200,000 clones. The sequenced sample consisted of PBMCs. These receptors all stem from a man aged 25 to 40 in good health and CMV-seronegative. CDR3s include the opening cysteine and the closing phenylalanine or tryptophan. The D gene is left open where the match is weak.

D gene: -
V gene: TRBV25-1
J gene: TRBJ1-5
CDR3 protein: CASITGNQPQHF
CDR3 DNA: TGTGCCAGCATCACAGGGAATCAGCCCCAGCATTTT

D gene: TRBD2
V gene: TRBV10-1
J gene: TRBJ2-7
CDR3 protein: CASSAGTSAGWQYF
CDR3 DNA: TGCGCCAGCAGTGCGGGGACTAGCGCGGGCTGGCAGTACTTC

D gene: -
V gene: TRBV13
J gene: TRBJ1-2
CDR3 protein: CASSLGQGPYGYTF
CDR3 DNA: TGTGCCAGCAGCTTAGGCCAGGGGCCCTATGGCTACACCTTC

D gene: -
V gene: TRBV5-6
J gene: TRBJ1-1
CDR3 protein: CASSSYTRDNMNTEAFF
CDR3 DNA: TGTGCCAGCAGCTCTTACACACGGGACAACATGAACACTGAAGCTTTCTTT

D gene: TRBD1
V gene: TRBV7-9
J gene: TRBJ2-5
CDR3 protein: CASSPGQGIQETQYF
CDR3 DNA: TGTGCCAGCAGCCCGGGACAGGGGATCCAAGAGACCCAGTACTTC

D gene: TRBD2
V gene: TRBV5-1
J gene: TRBJ2-1
CDR3 protein: CASSFPSSGSSYNEQFF
CDR3 DNA: TGCGCCAGCAGCTTTCCCTCTAGCGGGAGCTCCTACAATGAGCAGTTCTTC

D gene: -
V gene: TRBV7-9
J gene: TRBJ2-7
CDR3 protein: CASSSPGLSAEQYF
CDR3 DNA: TGTGCCAGCAGCTCACCGGGACTTTCGGCCGAGCAGTACTTC

D gene: TRBD1
V gene: TRBV6-5
J gene: TRBJ2-7
CDR3 protein: CASSYPRDRGSYEQYF
CDR3 DNA: TGTGCCAGCAGTTACCCCCGGGACAGGGGATCCTACGAGCAGTACTTC

D gene: TRBD1
V gene: TRBV30
J gene: TRBJ2-7
CDR3 protein: CASLRDSIYEQYF
CDR3 DNA: TGTGCCAGCCTCCGGGACAGCATCTACGAGCAGTACTTC

D gene: TRBD2
V gene: TRBV2
J gene: TRBJ2-7
CDR3 protein: CASTGGVAGGYEQYF
CDR3 DNA: TGTGCCAGCACCGGGGGGGTAGCGGGAGGTTACGAGCAGTACTTC

D gene: -
V gene: TRBV30
J gene: TRBJ1-5
CDR3 protein: CAWSLGGWGNQPQHF
CDR3 DNA: TGTGCCTGGAGTCTCGGGGGGTGGGGCAATCAGCCCCAGCATTTT

D gene: -
V gene: TRBV6-5
J gene: TRBJ2-7
CDR3 protein: CASRGAGASYEQYF
CDR3 DNA: TGTGCCAGCCGGGGGGCGGGGGCGAGCTACGAGCAGTACTTC

D gene: TRBD2
V gene: TRBV30
J gene: TRBJ2-5
CDR3 protein: CAWKGLAGLGGEQYF
CDR3 DNA: TGTGCCTGGAAGGGACTAGCGGGATTGGGGGGAGAGCAGTACTTC

D gene: TRBD2
V gene: TRBV11-1
J gene: TRBJ2-2
CDR3 protein: CASTAGGQTGELFF
CDR3 DNA: TGTGCCAGCACGGCGGGAGGTCAGACCGGGGAGCTGTTTTTT

D gene: TRBD2
V gene: TRBV28
J gene: TRBJ2-7
CDR3 protein: CASSPPGLERSYEQYF
CDR3 DNA: TGTGCCAGCAGTCCCCCCGGACTAGAAAGGTCCTACGAGCAGTACTTC

D gene: TRBD2
V gene: TRBV7-9
J gene: TRBJ2-1
CDR3 protein: CASSAAALGLANHEQFF
CDR3 DNA: TGTGCCAGCAGCGCGGCGGCGTTGGGACTAGCGAACCATGAGCAGTTCTTC

D gene: TRBD1
V gene: TRBV13
J gene: TRBJ2-5
CDR3 protein: CASSLPGRGFTGTQYF
CDR3 DNA: TGTGCCAGCAGTCTCCCTGGCAGGGGGTTCACTGGGACCCAGTACTTC

D gene: -
V gene: TRBV6-6
J gene: TRBJ2-5
CDR3 protein: CASSATRRGETQYF
CDR3 DNA: TGTGCCAGCAGTGCGACCCGACGCGGGGAGACCCAGTACTTC

D gene: TRBD2
V gene: TRBV7-2
J gene: TRBJ2-7
CDR3 protein: CASSLALGGREQYF
CDR3 DNA: TGTGCCAGCAGCTTAGCGCTGGGGGGGAGGGAGCAGTACTTC

D gene: -
V gene: TRBV5-1
J gene: TRBJ2-7
CDR3 protein: CASSLDSGPYEQYF
CDR3 DNA: TGCGCCAGCAGCTTAGATAGCGGTCCCTACGAGCAGTACTTC

D gene: TRBD2
V gene: TRBV6-6
J gene: TRBJ2-4
CDR3 protein: CASSSTSGAKNIQYF
CDR3 DNA: TGTGCCAGCAGTTCGACTAGCGGAGCCAAAAACATTCAGTACTTC

D gene: -
V gene: TRBV11-1
J gene: TRBJ1-1
CDR3 protein: CASGRGGRATEAFF
CDR3 DNA: TGTGCCAGCGGAAGGGGGGGGCGAGCCACTGAAGCTTTCTTT

D gene: TRBD1
V gene: TRBV7-6
J gene: TRBJ1-6
CDR3 protein: CASSRRQGDSPLHF
CDR3 DNA: TGTGCCAGCAGCCGGCGGCAGGGGGATTCACCCCTCCACTTT

D gene: -
V gene: TRBV11-2
J gene: TRBJ2-7
CDR3 protein: CASSLPRDKSYEQYF
CDR3 DNA: TGTGCCAGCAGCCTCCCTCGGGACAAGTCCTACGAGCAGTACTTC

D gene: -
V gene: TRBV28
J gene: TRBJ1-3
CDR3 protein: CASSFLSYYSAISGNTIYF
CDR3 DNA: TGTGCCAGCAGTTTTCTCTCCTATTACAGTGCCATCTCTGGAAACACCATATATTTT

D gene: TRBD1
V gene: TRBV7-8
J gene: TRBJ2-7
CDR3 protein: CASSLDRSYEQYF
CDR3 DNA: TGTGCCAGCAGCTTGGACAGGTCATACGAGCAGTACTTC

D gene: -
V gene: TRBV6-5
J gene: TRBJ1-5
CDR3 protein: CASSYEGVNQPQHF
CDR3 DNA: TGTGCCAGCAGTTACGAGGGGGTCAATCAGCCCCAGCATTTT

D gene: -
V gene: TRBV18
J gene: TRBJ2-3
CDR3 protein: CASSGRGGPDTQYF
CDR3 DNA: TGTGCCAGCTCAGGAAGGGGTGGCCCAGATACGCAGTATTTT

D gene: -
V gene: TRBV27
J gene: TRBJ2-7
CDR3 protein: CASSSTLPGATGSYEQYF
CDR3 DNA: TGTGCCAGCAGTTCCACACTTCCCGGAGCTACGGGCTCCTACGAGCAGTACTTC

D gene: TRBD1
V gene: TRBV6-5
J gene: TRBJ2-7
CDR3 protein: CASRGQGAGYEQYF
CDR3 DNA: TGTGCCAGCAGGGGACAGGGAGCTGGGTACGAGCAGTACTTC

D gene: TRBD1
V gene: TRBV4-2
J gene: TRBJ1-2
CDR3 protein: CASSGTVANYGYTF
CDR3 DNA: TGTGCCAGCAGCGGGACAGTAGCTAACTATGGCTACACCTTC

D gene: -
V gene: TRBV30
J gene: TRBJ1-5
CDR3 protein: CAWSVRELQPQHF
CDR3 DNA: TGTGCCTGGAGTGTTCGGGAATTGCAGCCCCAGCATTTT

D gene: -
V gene: TRBV9
J gene: TRBJ2-1
CDR3 protein: CASSPRDTPGEQFF
CDR3 DNA: TGTGCCAGCAGCCCCCGGGACACCCCGGGTGAGCAGTTCTTC

D gene: -
V gene: TRBV27
J gene: TRBJ1-1
CDR3 protein: CASSPSRQDTEAFF
CDR3 DNA: TGTGCCAGCAGTCCCTCGAGACAGGACACTGAAGCTTTCTTT

D gene: TRBD1
V gene: TRBV7-2
J gene: TRBJ1-1
CDR3 protein: CASSSRTGGINTEAFF
CDR3 DNA: TGTGCCAGCAGCTCCCGGACAGGGGGCATCAACACTGAAGCTTTCTTT

D gene: -
V gene: TRBV15
J gene: TRBJ1-1
CDR3 protein: CATSSTENTEAFF
CDR3 DNA: TGTGCCACCAGCAGTACAGAGAACACTGAAGCTTTCTTT

D gene: -
V gene: TRBV7-3
J gene: TRBJ2-2
CDR3 protein: CASGGGTGELFF
CDR3 DNA: TGTGCCAGCGGCGGCGGCACCGGGGAGCTGTTTTTT

D gene: -
V gene: TRBV28
J gene: TRBJ2-6
CDR3 protein: CASSFSNRASSGANVLTF
CDR3 DNA: TGTGCCAGCAGTTTTAGTAACAGGGCTAGCTCTGGGGCCAACGTCCTGACTTTC

D gene: -
V gene: TRBV6-6
J gene: TRBJ2-7
CDR3 protein: CASSYRSSYEQYF
CDR3 DNA: TGTGCCAGCAGTTACAGGAGCTCCTACGAGCAGTACTTC

D gene: TRBD2
V gene: TRBV11-2
J gene: TRBJ2-6
CDR3 protein: CASSPRGLAGSGANVLTF
CDR3 DNA: TGTGCCAGCAGCCCCAGGGGACTAGCAGGCTCTGGGGCCAACGTCCTGACTTTC

D gene: -
V gene: TRBV6-5
J gene: TRBJ1-1
CDR3 protein: CASSVDTYTEAFF
CDR3 DNA: TGTGCCAGCAGCGTCGACACCTACACTGAAGCTTTCTTT

D gene: TRBD1
V gene: TRBV11-2
J gene: TRBJ2-2
CDR3 protein: CASNRQGADTGELFF
CDR3 DNA: TGTGCCAGCAACCGACAGGGGGCGGACACCGGGGAGCTGTTTTTT

D gene: TRBD1
V gene: TRBV6-5
J gene: TRBJ2-7
CDR3 protein: CASSYSGTGSTYEQYF
CDR3 DNA: TGTGCCAGCAGTTACTCAGGGACAGGGAGCACCTACGAGCAGTACTTC

D gene: -
V gene: TRBV11-3
J gene: TRBJ2-5
CDR3 protein: CASSSPHGLAPETQYF
CDR3 DNA: TGTGCCAGCAGCTCCCCCCACGGACTCGCCCCAGAGACCCAGTACTTC

D gene: TRBD2
V gene: TRBV4-1
J gene: TRBJ2-3
CDR3 protein: CASSQVVRDYLFTDTQYF
CDR3 DNA: TGCGCCAGCAGCCAAGTCGTCCGGGACTACCTCTTCACAGATACGCAGTATTTT

D gene: TRBD1
V gene: TRBV30
J gene: TRBJ2-3
CDR3 protein: CACNTGGSTDTQYF
CDR3 DNA: TGTGCCTGTAACACAGGGGGCTCCACAGATACGCAGTATTTT

D gene: TRBD2
V gene: TRBV5-1
J gene: TRBJ2-1
CDR3 protein: CASSSAGTSGNEQFF
CDR3 DNA: TGCGCCAGCAGCTCCGCCGGGACTAGCGGCAATGAGCAGTTCTTC

D gene: -
V gene: TRBV5-1
J gene: TRBJ2-1
CDR3 protein: CASSLGTSYNEQFF
CDR3 DNA: TGCGCCAGCAGCTTGGGGACAAGTTACAATGAGCAGTTCTTC

D gene: TRBD1
V gene: TRBV5-4
J gene: TRBJ2-1
CDR3 protein: CASHRDRSYNEQFF
CDR3 DNA: TGTGCCAGCCACAGGGACAGATCCTACAATGAGCAGTTCTTC

D gene: -
V gene: TRBV19
J gene: TRBJ2-3
CDR3 protein: CASKIGVTTDTQYF
CDR3 DNA: TGTGCCAGTAAGATAGGAGTAACCACAGATACGCAGTATTTT

D gene: TRBD1
V gene: TRBV4-2
J gene: TRBJ2-7
CDR3 protein: CASSANRGGQGTILQYF
CDR3 DNA: TGTGCCAGCAGCGCGAATAGGGGGGGACAGGGGACTATTTTGCAGTACTTC

D gene: TRBD1
V gene: TRBV19
J gene: TRBJ2-3
CDR3 protein: CASSSTGGRTDTQYF
CDR3 DNA: TGTGCCAGTAGTTCGACAGGGGGCCGAACAGATACGCAGTATTTT

D gene: TRBD1
V gene: TRBV30
J gene: TRBJ1-1
CDR3 protein: CAWSVRGQGATEAFF
CDR3 DNA: TGTGCCTGGAGTGTACGGGGACAGGGGGCCACTGAAGCTTTCTTT

D gene: TRBD2
V gene: TRBV5-4
J gene: TRBJ2-5
CDR3 protein: CASTGGGRSVETQYF
CDR3 DNA: TGTGCCAGCACCGGGGGGGGGAGAAGTGTGGAGACCCAGTACTTC

D gene: TRBD1
V gene: TRBV6-1
J gene: TRBJ1-2
CDR3 protein: CASRGTGGRGGYTF
CDR3 DNA: TGTGCCAGCAGGGGAACAGGGGGCCGGGGTGGCTACACCTTC

D gene: TRBD1
V gene: TRBV29-1
J gene: TRBJ2-5
CDR3 protein: CSVEGETGLPQETQYF
CDR3 DNA: TGCAGCGTCGAGGGAGAGACAGGGCTACCCCAAGAGACCCAGTACTTC

D gene: TRBD1
V gene: TRBV11-3
J gene: TRBJ1-1
CDR3 protein: CASSRSRGRSEAFF
CDR3 DNA: TGTGCCAGCAGCCGATCCAGGGGGCGAAGTGAAGCTTTCTTT

D gene: TRBD2
V gene: TRBV7-7
J gene: TRBJ2-1
CDR3 protein: CASSVGTSGSNEQFF
CDR3 DNA: TGTGCCAGCAGCGTAGGGACTAGCGGGAGCAATGAGCAGTTCTTC

D gene: -
V gene: TRBV19
J gene: TRBJ2-3
CDR3 protein: CASSIQTSGTDTQYF
CDR3 DNA: TGTGCCAGTAGTATACAAACCTCGGGCACAGATACGCAGTATTTT

D gene: TRBD1
V gene: TRBV27
J gene: TRBJ2-2
CDR3 protein: CASSPGGGQGTTGELFF
CDR3 DNA: TGTGCCAGCAGTCCAGGGGGAGGACAGGGTACGACCGGGGAGCTGTTTTTT